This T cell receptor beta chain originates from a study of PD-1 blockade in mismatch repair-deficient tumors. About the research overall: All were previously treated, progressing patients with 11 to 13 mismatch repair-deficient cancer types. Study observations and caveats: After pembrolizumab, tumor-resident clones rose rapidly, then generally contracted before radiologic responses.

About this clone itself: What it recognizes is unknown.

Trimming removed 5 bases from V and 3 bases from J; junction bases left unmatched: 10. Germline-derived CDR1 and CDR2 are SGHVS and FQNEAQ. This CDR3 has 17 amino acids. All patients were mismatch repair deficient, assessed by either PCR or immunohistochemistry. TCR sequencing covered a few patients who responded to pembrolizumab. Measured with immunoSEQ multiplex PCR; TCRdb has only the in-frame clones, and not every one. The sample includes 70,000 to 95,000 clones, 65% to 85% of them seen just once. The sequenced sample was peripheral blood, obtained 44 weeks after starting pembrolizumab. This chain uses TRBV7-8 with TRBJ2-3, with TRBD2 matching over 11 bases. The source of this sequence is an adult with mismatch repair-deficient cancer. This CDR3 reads CASSKGTSGRGTDTQYF. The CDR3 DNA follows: TGTGCCAGCAGCAAAGGAACTAGCGGGAGAGGGACAGATACGCAGTATTTT.